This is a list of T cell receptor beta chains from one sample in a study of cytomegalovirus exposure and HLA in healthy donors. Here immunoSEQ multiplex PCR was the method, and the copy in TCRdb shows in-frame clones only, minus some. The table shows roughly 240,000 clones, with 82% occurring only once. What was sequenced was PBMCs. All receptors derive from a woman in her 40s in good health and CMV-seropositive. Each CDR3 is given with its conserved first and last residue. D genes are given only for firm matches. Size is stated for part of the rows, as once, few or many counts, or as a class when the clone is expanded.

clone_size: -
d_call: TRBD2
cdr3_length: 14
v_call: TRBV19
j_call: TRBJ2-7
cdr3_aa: CASSQRDYSYEQYF
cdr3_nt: TGTGCCAGTAGTCAGCGGGATTACTCCTACGAGCAGTACTTC

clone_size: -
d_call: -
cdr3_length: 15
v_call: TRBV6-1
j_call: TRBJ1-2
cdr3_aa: CASSEAGGGAYGYTF
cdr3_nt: TGTGCCAGCAGTGAAGCCGGGGGAGGGGCCTATGGCTACACCTTC

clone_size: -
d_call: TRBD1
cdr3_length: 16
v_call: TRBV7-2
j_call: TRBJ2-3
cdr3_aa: CASSLGVRGRADTQYF
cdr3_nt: TGTGCCAGCAGCTTAGGTGTCAGGGGGCGTGCAGATACGCAGTATTTT

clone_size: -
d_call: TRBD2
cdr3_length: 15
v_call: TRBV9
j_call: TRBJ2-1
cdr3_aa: CASSVGAGAYNEQFF
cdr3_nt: TGTGCCAGCAGCGTAGGGGCGGGGGCCTACAATGAGCAGTTCTTC

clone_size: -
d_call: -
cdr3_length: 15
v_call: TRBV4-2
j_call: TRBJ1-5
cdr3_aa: CASSQDRVGGQPQHF
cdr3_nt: TGTGCCAGCAGCCAAGACAGGGTAGGGGGACAGCCCCAGCATTTT

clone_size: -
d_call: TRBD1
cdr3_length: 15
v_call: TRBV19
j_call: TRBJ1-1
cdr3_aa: CASMPQGGMNTEAFF
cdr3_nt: TGTGCCAGTATGCCGCAGGGGGGCATGAACACTGAAGCTTTCTTT

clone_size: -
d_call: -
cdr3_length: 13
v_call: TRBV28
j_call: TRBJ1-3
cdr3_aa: CASSLNEGNTIYF
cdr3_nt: TGTGCCAGCAGCTTAAACGAGGGAAACACCATATATTTT

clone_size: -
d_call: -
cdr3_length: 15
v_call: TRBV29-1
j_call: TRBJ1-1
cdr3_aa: CSAHPGTRMNTEAFF
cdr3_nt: TGCAGCGCCCACCCCGGGACAAGAATGAACACTGAAGCTTTCTTT

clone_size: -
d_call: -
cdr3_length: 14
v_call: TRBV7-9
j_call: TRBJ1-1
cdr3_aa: CASSSVDRNTEAFF
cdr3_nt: TGTGCCAGCAGCTCGGTCGACAGGAACACTGAAGCTTTCTTT

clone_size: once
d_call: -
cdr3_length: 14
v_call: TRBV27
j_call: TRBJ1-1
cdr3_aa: CASSLSHSLAEAFF
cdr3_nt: TGTGCCAGCAGTTTATCCCACAGTCTGGCTGAAGCTTTCTTT

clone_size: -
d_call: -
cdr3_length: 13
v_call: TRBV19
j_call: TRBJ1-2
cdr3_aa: CASSPDRRYGYTF
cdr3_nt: TGTGCCAGTAGTCCCGACAGGAGGTATGGCTACACCTTC

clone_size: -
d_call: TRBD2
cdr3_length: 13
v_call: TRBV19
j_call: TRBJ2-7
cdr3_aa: CASSMSGIYEQYF
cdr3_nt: TGTGCCAGTAGCATGAGCGGGATCTACGAGCAGTACTTC

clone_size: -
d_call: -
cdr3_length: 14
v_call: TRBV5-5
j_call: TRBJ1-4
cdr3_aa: CASSLGGPGEKLFF
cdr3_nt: TGTGCCAGCAGCTTAGGAGGACCGGGGGAAAAACTGTTTTTT

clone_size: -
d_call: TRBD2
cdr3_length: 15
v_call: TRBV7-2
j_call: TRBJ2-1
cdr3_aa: CASTLSGRAGNEQFF
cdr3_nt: TGTGCCAGCACCTTAAGCGGGAGGGCCGGGAATGAGCAGTTCTTC

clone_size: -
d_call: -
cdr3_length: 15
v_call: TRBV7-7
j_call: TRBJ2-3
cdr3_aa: CASSLGLARTDTQYF
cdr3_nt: TGTGCCAGCAGCTTAGGGCTAGCGCGCACAGATACGCAGTATTTT

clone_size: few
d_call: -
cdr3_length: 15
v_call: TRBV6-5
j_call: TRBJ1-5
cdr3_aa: CASSYAGGGNQPQHF
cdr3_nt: TGTGCCAGCAGTTACGCTGGGGGGGGCAATCAGCCCCAGCATTTT

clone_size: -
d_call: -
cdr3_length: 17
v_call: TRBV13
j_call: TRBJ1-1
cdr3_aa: CASSSAGVRRSDTEAFF
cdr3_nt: TGTGCCAGCAGCTCCGCAGGGGTCCGGCGGTCCGACACTGAAGCTTTCTTT

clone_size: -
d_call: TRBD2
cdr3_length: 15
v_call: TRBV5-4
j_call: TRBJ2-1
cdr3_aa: CASSLARGSSDEQFF
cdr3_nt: TGTGCCAGCAGCTTGGCTCGCGGGAGCAGCGATGAGCAGTTCTTC

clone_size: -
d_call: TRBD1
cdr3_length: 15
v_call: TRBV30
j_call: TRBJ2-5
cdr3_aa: CAWSVLAGGAETQYF
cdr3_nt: TGTGCCTGGAGTGTACTGGCAGGGGGCGCCGAGACCCAGTACTTC

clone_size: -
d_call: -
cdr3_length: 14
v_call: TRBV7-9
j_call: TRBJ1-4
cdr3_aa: CSSSLTGINEKLFF
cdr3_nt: TGTTCCAGCAGCTTAACGGGGATTAATGAAAAACTGTTTTTT

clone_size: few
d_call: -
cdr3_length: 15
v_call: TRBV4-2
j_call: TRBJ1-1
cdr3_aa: CASSQTGFMNTEAFF
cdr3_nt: TGTGCCAGCAGCCAAACAGGGTTCATGAACACTGAAGCTTTCTTT

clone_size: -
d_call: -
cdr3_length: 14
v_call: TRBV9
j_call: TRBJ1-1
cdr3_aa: CASSIDAGYTEAFF
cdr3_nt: TGTGCCAGCAGCATAGACGCGGGTTACACTGAAGCTTTCTTT

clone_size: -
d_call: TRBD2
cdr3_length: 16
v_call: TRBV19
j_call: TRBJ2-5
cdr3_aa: CASSTGLAGGQETQYF
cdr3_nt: TGTGCCAGTAGTACCGGACTAGCGGGGGGACAAGAGACCCAGTACTTC

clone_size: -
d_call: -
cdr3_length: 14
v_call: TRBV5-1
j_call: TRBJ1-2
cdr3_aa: CASSLEAGKGGYTF
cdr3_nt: TGCGCCAGCAGCTTGGAGGCGGGGAAGGGGGGCTACACCTTC

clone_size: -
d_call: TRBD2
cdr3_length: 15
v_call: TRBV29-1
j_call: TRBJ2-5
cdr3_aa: CSVAGLAGGSETQYF
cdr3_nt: TGCAGCGTCGCTGGACTAGCGGGAGGAAGTGAGACCCAGTACTTC

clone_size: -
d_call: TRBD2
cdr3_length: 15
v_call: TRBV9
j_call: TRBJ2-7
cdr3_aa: CASSVSSGRANEQYF
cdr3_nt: TGTGCCAGCAGCGTCAGTAGCGGGAGGGCCAACGAGCAGTACTTC

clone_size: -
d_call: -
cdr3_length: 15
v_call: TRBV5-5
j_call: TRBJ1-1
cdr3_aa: CASSLDDRGFYEAFF
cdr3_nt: TGTGCCAGCAGCTTGGACGATCGAGGTTTTTATGAAGCTTTCTTT

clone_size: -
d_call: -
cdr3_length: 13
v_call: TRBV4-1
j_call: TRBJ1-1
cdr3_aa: CASSQQRNTEAFF
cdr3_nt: TGCGCCAGCAGCCAACAGCGGAACACTGAAGCTTTCTTT

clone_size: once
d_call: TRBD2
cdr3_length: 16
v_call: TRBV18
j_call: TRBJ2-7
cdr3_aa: CASSPPGTSGRYEQYF
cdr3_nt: TGTGCCAGCTCACCTCCCGGGACTAGCGGGAGATACGAGCAGTACTTC

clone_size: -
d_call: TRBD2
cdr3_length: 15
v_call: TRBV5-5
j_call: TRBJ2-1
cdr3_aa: CASMPAGLANHEQFF
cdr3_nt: TGTGCCAGCATGCCGGCGGGACTAGCGAACCATGAGCAGTTCTTC

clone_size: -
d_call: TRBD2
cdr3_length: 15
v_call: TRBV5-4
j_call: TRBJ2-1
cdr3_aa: CASSARTSGSYEQFF
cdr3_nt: TGTGCCAGCAGCGCCCGGACTAGCGGGAGCTATGAGCAGTTCTTC

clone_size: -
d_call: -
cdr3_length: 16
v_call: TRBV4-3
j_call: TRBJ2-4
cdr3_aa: CASSQGAAPSENIQYF
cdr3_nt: TGCGCCAGCAGCCAAGGGGCAGCACCTTCCGAAAACATTCAGTACTTC

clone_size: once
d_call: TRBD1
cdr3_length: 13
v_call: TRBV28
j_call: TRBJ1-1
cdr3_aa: CASSLGQGVYAFF
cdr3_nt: TGTGCCAGCAGTTTAGGGCAGGGGGTGTATGCTTTCTTT

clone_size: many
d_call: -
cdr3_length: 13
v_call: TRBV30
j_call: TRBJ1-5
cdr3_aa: CAWSSRGEQPQHF
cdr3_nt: TGTGCCTGGAGTTCACGCGGGGAACAGCCCCAGCATTTT

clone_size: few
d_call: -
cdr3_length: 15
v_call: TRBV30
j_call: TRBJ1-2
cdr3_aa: CAWSVNAVGGAGYTF
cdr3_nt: TGTGCCTGGAGTGTTAACGCAGTGGGGGGGGCCGGCTACACCTTC